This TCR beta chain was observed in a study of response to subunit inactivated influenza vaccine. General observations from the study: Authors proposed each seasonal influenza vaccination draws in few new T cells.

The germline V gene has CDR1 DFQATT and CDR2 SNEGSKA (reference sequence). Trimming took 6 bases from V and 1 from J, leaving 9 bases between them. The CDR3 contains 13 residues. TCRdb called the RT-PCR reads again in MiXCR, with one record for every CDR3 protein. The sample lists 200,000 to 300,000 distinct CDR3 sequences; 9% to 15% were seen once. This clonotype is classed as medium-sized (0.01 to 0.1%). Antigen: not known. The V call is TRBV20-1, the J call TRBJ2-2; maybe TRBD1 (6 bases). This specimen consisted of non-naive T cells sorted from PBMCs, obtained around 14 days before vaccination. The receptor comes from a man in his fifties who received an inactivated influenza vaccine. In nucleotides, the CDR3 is TGCAGTGCCGAGGGACAGAACACCGGGGAGCTGTTTTTT. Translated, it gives CSAEGQNTGELFF.